The sequence of this TCR beta chain was determined in a study of CD8+ T cells in alopecia areata. In the study overall: Grafting placed skin from approximately 6-12-month-old C3H/HeJ donors with spontaneous alopecia onto approximately 7-11-week-old female C3H/HeJ mice.

Concerning this clone: What it recognizes is unknown. Gene and germline names: mouse.

CD4, CD8alpha, NKG2D, NKG2ACE and other markers guided sorting of pooled cutaneous lymph node cells. Study findings and constraints: Normal scalp showed lower clonality than lesional scalp, especially alopecia totalis/universalis. Sequencing of scalp samples also includes resident alphabeta T cells from normal skin. Possibly as an HLA-related effect, TCR sharing across patients appeared less clear than in mice.

Following RNA extraction, reverse transcription yielded cDNA that acted as the sequencing template. The protocol was immunoSEQ multiplex PCR, while the TCRdb copy is restricted to in-frame clones and leaves out a portion. Altogether about 300,000 clones were found in the sample, and no singletons occur. Sequencing was carried out using CD4+ T cells sorted from a lymph node. The TCR comes from a C3H/HeJ mouse with alopecia areata. Strain MHC haplotype: H2-k.

CDR3 DNA, as far as it was read: TGCACCTGCAGTGCAGATCTGGGGCCTTATGCT. It codes for CTCSADLGPYA. The complete CDR3 sequence is CTCSADLGPYAEQFF. The V gene is TRBV1, the J gene TRBJ2-1, with D perhaps matching TRBD2 (6 bases). Read sequence stops 4 residues before the CDR3 end, and the germline J gene provides the missing end. The CDR3 is made up of 15 amino acids. From germline, CDR1 is NSQYPW and CDR2 LRSPGD (reference sequence). Trimming shortened V by 0 bases and J by 4 bases, and 10 bases separated the two germline ends.